The sequence of this T cell receptor beta chain was determined in a study of blood T cells in healthy people across ages. This clonotype was counted a few times. Germline trimming cut 4 bases from V and 1 base from J; bases unmatched to any gene: 6. The length of the CDR3 is 15 residues. Germline CDR1 reads SGHRS; CDR2 reads YFSETQ. Through a sample-barcoded 5' primer and a J-beta primer mix, a second PCR was run for 7 to 11 cycles. TCRdb recomputed calls from the 5' RACE reads with MiXCR, one row per CDR3 protein. The sample consists of 780,000 or so distinct CDR3 sequences, about 56% of them appearing once.

The clonotype was recovered from a man aged 40-55 years in good health. Sequencing was performed on blood. The genes are TRBV5-1 and TRBJ2-7; 9 bases match TRBD1. In DNA form, the CDR3 reads TGCGCCAGCAGCCCAGGGGACAGGGATTCCTACGAGCAGTACTTC. It yields the protein CASSPGDRDSYEQYF.